The TCR beta chain under discussion was sequenced for a study of OX40 agonist ivuxolimab in advanced cancers. The assay was immunoSEQ multiplex PCR, and TCRdb's table has in-frame clones only and misses some. The table has tens of thousands of clones, 78% seen once. This receptor was identified in an adult with an advanced solid tumor such as melanoma, head and neck, liver or kidney cancer. The material was CD4+ or CD8+ T cells sorted from blood, obtained in a trial of the OX40 agonist ivuxolimab.

Written as DNA, the CDR3 is TGCGCCAGCACAGTATCCGGCAGCGCGAACTATGGCTACACCTTC. It yields the protein CASTVSGSANYGYTF. The V and J genes are TRBV5-1 and TRBJ1-2; D not resolved. The CDR3 has 15 amino acids. The germline V gene has CDR1 SGHRS and CDR2 YFSETQ. Trimming pared 6 bases from V and 2 bases from J, leaving 17 bases between.